These T cell receptor beta chains were read from a single sample in a study of T cells in localized non-small cell lung cancer. Produced via immunoSEQ multiplex PCR; TCRdb's table is partial and in-frame only. The sample contains 7,700 or so clones, about 90% of which appear only once. This material consisted of peripheral blood mononuclear cells, taken before any cancer treatment. Receptors were obtained from a male donor aged 60 or over with stage II lung adenocarcinoma. Both conserved end residues are part of each CDR3. A D gene is named only where the DNA matches it firmly. A clone size is listed for some rows: how often the clone was seen (once, few, many), or a class if it is expanded.

V	D	size	J	CDR3	DNA
TRBV10-3	TRBD1	few	TRBJ1-6	CAISPGGKGSPLHF	TGTGCCATCAGTCCAGGGGGCAAGGGTTCACCCCTCCACTTT
TRBV19	TRBD1	NA	TRBJ1-2	CASSFPGGDYGYTF	TGTGCCAGTAGTTTCCCAGGGGGGGACTATGGCTACACCTTC
TRBV7-2	TRBD1	NA	TRBJ1-4	CASSLGQGMEKLFF	TGTGCCAGCAGCTTAGGACAGGGGATGGAAAAACTGTTTTTT
TRBV19	NA	NA	TRBJ1-5	CASSTWGRGNQPQHF	TGTGCCAGTAGTACATGGGGCAGGGGCAATCAGCCCCAGCATTTT
TRBV5-8	NA	NA	TRBJ1-2	CASSPPGRHYYGYTF	TGTGCCAGCAGTCCCCCGGGCCGACATTACTATGGCTACACCTTC
TRBV19	NA	NA	TRBJ1-5	CASRRGGREGFQPQHF	TGTGCCAGTAGGAGAGGGGGGCGCGAAGGCTTCCAGCCCCAGCATTTT
TRBV11-2	NA	NA	TRBJ2-5	CASSPDSGRETQYF	TGTGCCAGCAGCCCGGACAGCGGTAGAGAGACCCAGTACTTC
TRBV6-1	NA	NA	TRBJ2-7	CASSGQYEQYF	TGTGCCAGCAGTGGACAGTACGAGCAGTACTTC
TRBV7-2	TRBD2	NA	TRBJ2-3	CASILGLAGGRGGDTQYF	TGTGCCAGCATCCTAGGACTAGCGGGGGGGAGAGGTGGAGATACGCAGTATTTT
TRBV29-1	NA	NA	TRBJ2-1	CSVEEALDEQFF	TGCAGCGTTGAAGAGGCCCTGGATGAGCAGTTCTTC
TRBV7-2	NA	NA	TRBJ2-3	CASSSLSGTDTQYF	TGTGCCAGCAGCTCCCTTTCGGGCACAGATACGCAGTATTTT
TRBV10-3	NA	NA	TRBJ2-5	CAISESGVWETQYF	TGTGCCATCAGTGAATCAGGGGTCTGGGAGACCCAGTACTTC
TRBV4-1	NA	NA	TRBJ2-7	CASSHPGPAGEQYF	TGCGCCAGCAGCCATCCGGGGCCCGCCGGCGAGCAGTACTTC
TRBV11-3	NA	NA	TRBJ2-2	CASSLDTGTQNTGELFF	TGTGCCAGCAGCTTAGATACCGGGACTCAAAACACCGGGGAGCTGTTTTTT
TRBV10-1	TRBD1	NA	TRBJ2-3	CASSGPGQGVYTDTQYF	TGCGCCAGCAGTGGACCGGGACAGGGCGTTTACACAGATACGCAGTATTTT
TRBV5-5	NA	NA	TRBJ1-2	CASRALQAYGYTF	TGTGCCAGCAGGGCACTGCAGGCCTATGGCTACACCTTC
TRBV13	NA	NA	TRBJ2-6	CASSAYLEATIRSGANVLTF	TGTGCCAGCAGCGCATACTTAGAGGCTACAATCCGCTCTGGGGCCAACGTCCTGACTTTC
TRBV6-5	NA	once	TRBJ2-2	CASSYSKLGTGELFF	TGTGCCAGCAGTTACTCGAAACTGGGAACCGGGGAGCTGTTTTTT
TRBV7-2	NA	NA	TRBJ1-5	CASSTQGHQPQHF	TGTGCCAGCAGTACCCAGGGCCATCAGCCCCAGCATTTT
TRBV14	NA	NA	TRBJ1-3	CASSQGRRSGNTIYF	TGTGCCAGCAGCCAGGGCAGACGCTCTGGAAACACCATATATTTT
TRBV7-9	TRBD2	NA	TRBJ2-3	CASSHPAGAGGDTQYF	TGTGCCAGCAGCCACCCCGCAGGGGCGGGGGGAGATACGCAGTATTTT
TRBV5-1	NA	NA	TRBJ1-3	CASSLVQGPGNTIYF	TGCGCCAGCAGCTTGGTCCAGGGACCTGGAAACACCATATATTTT
TRBV13	TRBD2	NA	TRBJ2-7	CASSLGRTSGGPSYEQYF	TGTGCCAGCAGCTTAGGCCGGACTAGCGGGGGACCTTCCTACGAGCAGTACTTC
TRBV7-3	TRBD2	NA	TRBJ2-5	CASSHSGGLQETQYF	TGTGCCAGCAGCCATAGCGGGGGCCTACAAGAGACCCAGTACTTC